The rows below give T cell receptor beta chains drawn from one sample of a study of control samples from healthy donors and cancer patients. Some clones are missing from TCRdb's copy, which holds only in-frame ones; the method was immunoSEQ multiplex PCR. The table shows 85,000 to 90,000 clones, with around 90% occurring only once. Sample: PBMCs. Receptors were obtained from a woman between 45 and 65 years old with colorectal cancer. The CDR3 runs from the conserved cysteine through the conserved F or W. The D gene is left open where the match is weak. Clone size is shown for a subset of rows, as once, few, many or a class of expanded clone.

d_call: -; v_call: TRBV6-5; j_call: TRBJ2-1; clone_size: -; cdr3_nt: TGTGCCAGCAGTTTGGGCTTCTACAATGAGCAGTTCTTC; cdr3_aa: CASSLGFYNEQFF
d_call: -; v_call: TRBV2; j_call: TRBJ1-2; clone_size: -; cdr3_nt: TGTGCCAGCAGTGAACGGTCGCAGGTTGCCGGCTACACCTTC; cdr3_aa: CASSERSQVAGYTF
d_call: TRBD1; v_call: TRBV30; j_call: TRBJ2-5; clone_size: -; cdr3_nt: TGTGCCTCGGACAGGGAGGAGACCCAGTACTTC; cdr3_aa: CASDREETQYF
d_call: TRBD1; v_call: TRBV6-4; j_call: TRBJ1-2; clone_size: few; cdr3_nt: TGTGCCAGCAGTGAATACAGGGGATCCGGCTACACCTTC; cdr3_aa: CASSEYRGSGYTF
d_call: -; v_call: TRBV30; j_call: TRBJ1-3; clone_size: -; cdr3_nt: TGTGCCTGGGGTCCCTTGGCTGGAAACACCATATATTTT; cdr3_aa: CAWGPLAGNTIYF
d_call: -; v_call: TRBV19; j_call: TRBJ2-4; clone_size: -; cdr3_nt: TGTGCCAGTAGTATAAGTCCATTTACCAAAAACATTCAGTACTTC; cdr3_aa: CASSISPFTKNIQYF
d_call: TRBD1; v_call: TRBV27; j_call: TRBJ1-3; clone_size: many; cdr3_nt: TGTGCCAGCAGTACGACAGGGTCTGGAAACACCATATATTTT; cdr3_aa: CASSTTGSGNTIYF
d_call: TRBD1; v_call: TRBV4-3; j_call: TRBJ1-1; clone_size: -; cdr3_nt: TGCGCCAGCAGCCGGAAGCCAGGGGGCGCGGGGACTGAAGCTTTCTTT; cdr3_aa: CASSRKPGGAGTEAFF
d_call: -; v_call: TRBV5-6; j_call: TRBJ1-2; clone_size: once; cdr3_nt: TGTGCCAGCAGCTCCCTGGGGGGCTTGGGCTATGGCTACACCTTC; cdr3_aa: CASSSLGGLGYGYTF
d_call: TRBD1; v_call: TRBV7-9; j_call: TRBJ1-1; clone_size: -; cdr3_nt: TGTGCCAGCAGGGGATGGGACAGGGGGCCGATGAACACTGAAGCTTTCTTT; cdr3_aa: CASRGWDRGPMNTEAFF
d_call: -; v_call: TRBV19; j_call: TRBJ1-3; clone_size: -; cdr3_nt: TGTGCCAGTAGTAATCAGATCTCTGGAAACACCATATATTTT; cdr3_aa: CASSNQISGNTIYF
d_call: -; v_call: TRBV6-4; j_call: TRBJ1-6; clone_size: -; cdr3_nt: TGTGCCATCTATAACAGGGTCAGCAATTCACCCCTCCACTTT; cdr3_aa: CAIYNRVSNSPLHF
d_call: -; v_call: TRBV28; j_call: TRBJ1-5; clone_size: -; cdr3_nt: TGTGCCAGCAGTTTAGTCAGGAAGAGCAATCAGCCCCAGCATTTT; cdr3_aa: CASSLVRKSNQPQHF
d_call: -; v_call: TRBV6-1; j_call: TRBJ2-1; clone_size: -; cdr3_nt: TGTGCCAGCAGTGATATAACTGCTCTGGAGGAGGGGATGAATGAGCAGTTCTTC; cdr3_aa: CASSDITALEEGMNEQFF
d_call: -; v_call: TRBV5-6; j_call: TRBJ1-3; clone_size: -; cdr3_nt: TGTGCCAGCAGCTTGGCCCCCTCCAGCTCTGGAAACACCATATATTTT; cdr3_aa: CASSLAPSSSGNTIYF